This T cell receptor beta chain was identified during a study of blood T cell repertoires in COVID-19. Study summary: Sources were T cells, B-cell-depleted T cells, or PBMCs; the material itself was cDNA or gDNA.

Trimming removed 0 bases at V and 3 bases at J, with 10 bases between. The CDR3 length is 15 residues. Germline V CDR1 and CDR2: LGHNA, YNFKEQ. Generated by immunoSEQ multiplex PCR, the TCRdb table keeps only in-frame clones and is missing some. The sample records 200,000 to 250,000 clones, roughly 85% being singletons. V usage is TRBV4-2 and J usage is TRBJ2-3; D is possibly TRBD1 (5 bases). The clonotype comes from a middle-aged man with acute or convalescent COVID-19. Sequencing input: peripheral blood. DNA of the CDR3: TGTGCCAGCAGCCAAGATGCAGGGTTGACAGATACGCAGTATTTT. Translated, it gives CASSQDAGLTDTQYF.